This TCR beta chain was obtained from a study of blood T cell repertoires in COVID-19. Study-wide context: Spain, Italy and the United States supplied samples that represented acute and convalescent COVID-19.

Participants came from roughly 23 US areas, aged about 18 to 95 years. Participants' reported clinical history set cohort assignment. CDR1 is SEHNR, CDR2 FQNEAQ, per germline (reference sequence). The V and J ends lost 5 bases and 3 bases, in that order; junction bases with no gene match: 5. This CDR3 contains 14 residues. Authors' analysis steps: Nucleated cell number was recorded as an estimate derived from reference gene primer amplification. TCRdb keeps only in-frame clones here, not all; method: immunoSEQ multiplex PCR. The DNA was the basis for D and trimming; V, J and clone size are from that table. Of over 150,000 clones listed, roughly 83% were seen once; the top ten hold approximately 3%.

This receptor was identified in a woman aged 30 to 39 who had recovered from COVID-19. Sequenced material: PBMCs or T cells enriched from blood (not recorded which). The genes are TRBV7-9 and TRBJ1-2; 8 nucleotides align to TRBD1. The CDR3 DNA reads as TGTGCCAGCAGCCAGACAGGGGATGACTATGGCTACACCTTC. Translating it yields CASSQTGDDYGYTF.